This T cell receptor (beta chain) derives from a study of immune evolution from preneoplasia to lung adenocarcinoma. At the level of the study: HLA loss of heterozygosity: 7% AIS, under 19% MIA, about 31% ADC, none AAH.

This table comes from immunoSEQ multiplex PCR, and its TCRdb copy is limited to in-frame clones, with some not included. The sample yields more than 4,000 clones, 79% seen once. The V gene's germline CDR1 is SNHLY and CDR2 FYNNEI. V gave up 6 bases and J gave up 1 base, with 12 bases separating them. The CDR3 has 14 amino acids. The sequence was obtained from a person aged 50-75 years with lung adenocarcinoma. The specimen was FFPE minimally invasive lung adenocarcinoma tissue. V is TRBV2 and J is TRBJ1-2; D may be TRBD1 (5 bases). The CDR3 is CASSVGPSNYGYTF. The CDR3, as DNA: TGTGCCAGCAGCGTGGGACCGAGTAACTATGGCTACACCTTC.